A selection of T cell receptor beta chains follows, all from one sample in a study of a mutant IDH1 vaccine in newly diagnosed glioma. TCRdb keeps only in-frame clones here, not all; method: immunoSEQ multiplex PCR. The profile shows approximately 52,000 clones, roughly 72% of them singletons. No antigens are known for them. The sequencing here drew on PBMCs, taken from a glioma patient whose treatment included an IDH1 peptide vaccine. The origin of the receptors is a woman in her thirties or forties with glioma. Some clones in this sample may be carry-over from other donors' samples. The CDR3 runs from the conserved cysteine through the conserved F or W. A D gene is named only where the DNA matches it firmly. Clone size is not always given. Where it is, it says once, few, many or a class for expanded clones.

>few|TRBJ1-4|.|TRBV5-1
TGCGCCAGCAGCTTGGACGGAGCCTATGAAAAACTGTTTTTT
CASSLDGAYEKLFF
>few|TRBJ2-7|TRBD2|TRBV18
TGTGCCAGCTCAAGACTAGCGGGAGTGGCCGAGCAGTACTTC
CASSRLAGVAEQYF
>.|TRBJ2-1|.|TRBV7-9
TGTGCCAGCAGCTTAGTACAGGGCTACAATGAGCAGTTCTTC
CASSLVQGYNEQFF
>.|TRBJ1-4|.|TRBV9
TGTGCCAGCAGCGTAGGAGCGGTGGTGGGGTGGAAACTGTTTTTT
CASSVGAVVGWKLFF
>.|TRBJ1-5|TRBD1|TRBV12-5
TGTGCTAGTGGTTCGGGACAGGGGGCGACGGATAGCAATCAGCCCCAGCATTTT
CASGSGQGATDSNQPQHF
>.|TRBJ2-5|TRBD2|TRBV7-7
TGTGCTAGCAGCTTAGCGGGGGATGGAGAGACCCAGTACTTC
CASSLAGDGETQYF
>few|TRBJ1-1|.|TRBV7-2
TGTGCCAGCAGCTTACGTGGCACGATGAACACTGAAGCTTTCTTT
CASSLRGTMNTEAFF
>medium-sized|TRBJ2-7|TRBD1|TRBV27
TGTGCCAGCAGTTCCGCCTGGGGGACAGACAGCGAGCAGTACTTC
CASSSAWGTDSEQYF
>.|TRBJ1-1|TRBD1|TRBV10-1
TGCGCCAGCAGCTCCGGGACAGCGGTGACTGAAGCTTTCTTT
CASSSGTAVTEAFF
>.|TRBJ1-5|.|TRBV7-2
TGTGCCAGCAGCTTATGGGGGTATCAGCCCCAGCATTTT
CASSLWGYQPQHF
>once|TRBJ1-4|.|TRBV5-1
TGCGCCAGCAGCTTCGGACACCCTAATGAAAAACTGTTTTTT
CASSFGHPNEKLFF
>.|TRBJ2-7|.|TRBV7-2
TGTGCCAGCAGCTTCGACAGTTCCTACGAGCAGTACTTC
CASSFDSSYEQYF
>.|TRBJ2-7|TRBD2|TRBV5-4
TGTGCCAGCAGCTTGGGTGCCAGCGGGGAGACCTACGAGCAGTACTTC
CASSLGASGETYEQYF
>.|TRBJ2-7|TRBD1|TRBV5-6
TGTGCCAGCAGCCTACAGGGGGCCTCCTACGAGCAGTACTTC
CASSLQGASYEQYF
>.|TRBJ1-3|.|TRBV11-2
TGTGCCAGCAGCTTTTTAAAAGGGAACTCTGGAAACACCATATATTTT
CASSFLKGNSGNTIYF
>few|TRBJ1-2|.|TRBV29-1
TGCAGCGTTGAACGGGTTAAGGGTCAACCTAACTATGGCTACACCTTC
CSVERVKGQPNYGYTF
>few|TRBJ1-5|.|TRBV10-3
TGTGCCATCAGTAAGGACCGGTTCCCCGATCAGCCCCAGCATTTT
CAISKDRFPDQPQHF
>.|TRBJ2-3|.|TRBV6-6
TGTGCCAGCAGTTACCGGCCTCCCCGTGAGGATACGCAGTATTTT
CASSYRPPREDTQYF
>.|TRBJ2-3|.|TRBV4-3
TGCGCCAGCAGCCAAGATCCGTACACAGATACGCAGTATTTT
CASSQDPYTDTQYF
>.|TRBJ1-1|.|TRBV6-6
TGTGCCAGCAGTTACCCGCAAGTAGAAGCTTTCTTT
CASSYPQVEAFF
>.|TRBJ2-3|TRBD1|TRBV6-1
TGTGCCAGCAGCGTCGGGACAGGGGGCACAGATACGCAGTATTTT
CASSVGTGGTDTQYF
>.|TRBJ1-4|TRBD1|TRBV4-2
TGTGCCAGCAGCCATCAGGACAGGGACGGTGAAAAACTGTTTTTT
CASSHQDRDGEKLFF
>once|TRBJ2-6|.|TRBV10-3
TGTGCCATCAGTGAGAAACTATCCTCTGGGGCCAACGTCCTGACTTTC
CAISEKLSSGANVLTF
>once|TRBJ2-7|TRBD2|TRBV7-2
TGTGCCAGCAGCCCGCGACTAGCGGGGGCGGGAGAGCAGTACTTC
CASSPRLAGAGEQYF
>few|TRBJ1-1|.|TRBV19
TGTGCCAGTAGTCCCGTTGGAGGGGGCACTGAAGCTTTCTTT
CASSPVGGGTEAFF
>.|TRBJ1-1|.|TRBV6-5
TGTGCCAGCAGTCACAGGGATAACACTGAAGCTTTCTTT
CASSHRDNTEAFF
>.|TRBJ2-2|.|TRBV21-1
TGTGCCAGCAGCAAAGTCGGAAGTCTGGAAGGGGAGCTGTTTTTT
CASSKVGSLEGELFF
>.|TRBJ2-7|.|TRBV27
TGTGCCAGCAGTTTCGGGGTGGGATCCTACGAGCAGTACTTC
CASSFGVGSYEQYF
>.|TRBJ1-5|.|TRBV5-3
TGTGCCAGAAGCCCCGTCTTGGAACTTCATCAGCCCCAGCATTTT
CARSPVLELHQPQHF
>.|TRBJ1-1|.|TRBV13
TGTGCCAGCAGCTTGGCCTTTGATATGAACACTGAAGCTTTCTTT
CASSLAFDMNTEAFF
>.|TRBJ1-1|.|TRBV7-4
TGTGCCAGCAGCTTAGTACTTACGAACACTGAAGCTTTCTTT
CASSLVLTNTEAFF
>.|TRBJ1-2|.|TRBV6-1
TGTGCCAGCAGTGAATTCAAGGGGAACTATGGCTACACCTTC
CASSEFKGNYGYTF
>few|TRBJ2-7|.|TRBV9
TGTGCCAGCAGCCGAGGGGGGGCCAAAAGTGACGAGCAGTACTTC
CASSRGGAKSDEQYF
>.|TRBJ2-7|.|TRBV5-1
TGCGCCAGCAGCTTGGTTCGGGGATTAGGGGAGCAGTACTTC
CASSLVRGLGEQYF
>.|TRBJ2-7|TRBD1|TRBV4-1
TGCGCCAGCAGCCAAGTTGACAGGGGTGACGTCCTCTACTTC
CASSQVDRGDVLYF
>.|TRBJ2-2|TRBD1|TRBV13
TGTGCCAGCAGCCCGTTACAGGGGGCGGTCGGGGAGCTGTTTTTT
CASSPLQGAVGELFF
>few|TRBJ1-5|.|TRBV6-4
TGTGCCAGCAGTGTTTTCGGGCCTAGCAATCAGCCCCAGCATTTT
CASSVFGPSNQPQHF
>.|TRBJ2-3|.|TRBV5-1
TGCGCCAGCAGCTTGGCCTTGGGCACAGATACGCAGTATTTT
CASSLALGTDTQYF
>.|TRBJ2-7|TRBD1|TRBV5-1
TGCGCCAGCAGCTTGGCCGACAGGGGGGCCTCCTACGAGCAGTACTTC
CASSLADRGASYEQYF
>.|TRBJ2-1|TRBD2|TRBV7-2
TGTGCCAGCAGCTTTAGCGGGGGGCTTTACAATGAGCAGTTCTTC
CASSFSGGLYNEQFF
>.|TRBJ1-1|.|TRBV15
TGTGCCACCAGCAGAGGGTCGCAGAACACTGAAGCTTTCTTT
CATSRGSQNTEAFF
>.|TRBJ1-2|TRBD1|TRBV5-6
TGTGCCAGCAGCTCTGACAGGGGTAACTATGGCTACACCTTC
CASSSDRGNYGYTF
>.|TRBJ2-1|TRBD2|TRBV5-6
TGTGCCAGCACCCGGGGCAGGGGAGCTAGCGGGCTCTACAATGAGCAGTTCTTC
CASTRGRGASGLYNEQFF
>.|TRBJ2-7|TRBD1|TRBV7-9
TGTGCCAGCAGCTTAGGGCAGGGGGCGAGTGGCGAGCAGTACTTC
CASSLGQGASGEQYF
>.|TRBJ2-7|TRBD2|TRBV6-5
TGTGCCAGCAGTCGACGGGGGGGCCTTCAACACGAGCAGTACTTC
CASSRRGGLQHEQYF
>.|TRBJ1-4|TRBD1|TRBV9
TGTGCCAGCAGCGCCACCGGGACAGCAAATGAAAAACTGTTTTTT
CASSATGTANEKLFF
>.|TRBJ1-4|.|TRBV7-9
TGTGCCAGCAGCTTATTTGCAACTAATGAAAAACTGTTTTTT
CASSLFATNEKLFF
>few|TRBJ1-5|.|TRBV6-6
TGTGCCAGCAGCAGACAGAACCCCCTCCTCCAGCATTTT
CASSRQNPLLQHF